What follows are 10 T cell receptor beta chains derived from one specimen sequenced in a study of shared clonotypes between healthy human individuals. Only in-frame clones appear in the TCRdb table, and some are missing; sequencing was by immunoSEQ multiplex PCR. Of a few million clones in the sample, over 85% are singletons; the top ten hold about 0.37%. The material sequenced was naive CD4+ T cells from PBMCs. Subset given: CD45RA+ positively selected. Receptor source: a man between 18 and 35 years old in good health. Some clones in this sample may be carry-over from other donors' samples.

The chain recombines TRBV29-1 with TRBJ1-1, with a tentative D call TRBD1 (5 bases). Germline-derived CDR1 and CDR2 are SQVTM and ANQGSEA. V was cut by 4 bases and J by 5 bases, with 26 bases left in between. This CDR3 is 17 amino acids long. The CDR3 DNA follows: TGCAGCGTTGTCGGGCGGGGCGCGTCAGCTTCGAGGACTGAAGCTTTCTTT. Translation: CSVVGRGASASRTEAFF.

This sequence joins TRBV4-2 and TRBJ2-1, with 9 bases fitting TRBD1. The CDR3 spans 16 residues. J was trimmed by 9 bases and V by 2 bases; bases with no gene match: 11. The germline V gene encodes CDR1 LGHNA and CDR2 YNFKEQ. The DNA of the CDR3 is TGTGCCAGCAGCCAACCTACAGGGGGCGTTGGGGGTGAGCAGTTCTTC. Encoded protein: CASSQPTGGVGGEQFF.

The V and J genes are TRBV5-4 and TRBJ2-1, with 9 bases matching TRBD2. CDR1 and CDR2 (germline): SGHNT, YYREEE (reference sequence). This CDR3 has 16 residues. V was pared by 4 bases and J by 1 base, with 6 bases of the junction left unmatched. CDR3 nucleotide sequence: TGTGCCAGCAGCGAAGGAGCGGGAGGATCCTACAATGAGCAGTTCTTC. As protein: CASSEGAGGSYNEQFF.

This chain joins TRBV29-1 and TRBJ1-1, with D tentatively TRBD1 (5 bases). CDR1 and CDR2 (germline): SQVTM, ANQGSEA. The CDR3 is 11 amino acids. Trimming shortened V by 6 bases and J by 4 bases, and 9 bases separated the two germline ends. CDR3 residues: CSVGDLTEAFF. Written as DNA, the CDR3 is TGCAGCGTCGGGGACCTCACTGAAGCTTTCTTT.

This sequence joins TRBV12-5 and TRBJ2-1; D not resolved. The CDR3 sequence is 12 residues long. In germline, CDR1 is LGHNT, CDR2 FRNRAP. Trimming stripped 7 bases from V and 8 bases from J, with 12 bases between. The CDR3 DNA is TGTGCTAGTGCCCTGCTCTGGGATGAGCAGTTCTTC. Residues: CASALLWDEQFF.

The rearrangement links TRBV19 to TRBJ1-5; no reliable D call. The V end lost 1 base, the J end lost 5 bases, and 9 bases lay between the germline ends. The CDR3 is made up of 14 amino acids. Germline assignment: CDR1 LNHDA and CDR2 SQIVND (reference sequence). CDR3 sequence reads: CASSIGQSYQPQHF. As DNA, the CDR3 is TGTGCCAGTAGTATAGGTCAGTCTTATCAGCCCCAGCATTTT.

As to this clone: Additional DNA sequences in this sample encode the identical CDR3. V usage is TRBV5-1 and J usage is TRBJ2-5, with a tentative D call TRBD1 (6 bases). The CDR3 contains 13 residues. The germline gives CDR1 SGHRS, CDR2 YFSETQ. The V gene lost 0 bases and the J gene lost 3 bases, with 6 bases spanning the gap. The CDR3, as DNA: TGCGCCAGCAGCTTGGAGGGGGAAGAGACCCAGTACTTC. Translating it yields CASSLEGEETQYF.

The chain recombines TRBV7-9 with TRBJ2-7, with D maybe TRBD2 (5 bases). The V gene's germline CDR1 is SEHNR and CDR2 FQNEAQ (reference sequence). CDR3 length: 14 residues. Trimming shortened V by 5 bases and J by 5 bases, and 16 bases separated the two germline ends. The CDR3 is CASSPEVAWNEQYF. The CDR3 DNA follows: TGTGCCAGCAGCCCGGAGGTGGCTTGGAACGAGCAGTACTTC.

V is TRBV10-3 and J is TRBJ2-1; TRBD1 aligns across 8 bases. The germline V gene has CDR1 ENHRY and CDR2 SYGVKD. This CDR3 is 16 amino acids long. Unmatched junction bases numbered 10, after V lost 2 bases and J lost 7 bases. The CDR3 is CAISEKKTGAENEQFF. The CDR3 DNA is TGTGCCATCAGTGAGAAAAAGACAGGGGCCGAGAATGAGCAGTTCTTC.

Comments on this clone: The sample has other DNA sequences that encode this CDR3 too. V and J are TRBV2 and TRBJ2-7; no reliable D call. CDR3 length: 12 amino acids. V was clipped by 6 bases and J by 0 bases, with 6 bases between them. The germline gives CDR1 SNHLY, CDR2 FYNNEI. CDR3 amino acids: CASRPDSYEQYF. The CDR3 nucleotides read TGTGCCAGCAGGCCGGACTCCTACGAGCAGTACTTC.